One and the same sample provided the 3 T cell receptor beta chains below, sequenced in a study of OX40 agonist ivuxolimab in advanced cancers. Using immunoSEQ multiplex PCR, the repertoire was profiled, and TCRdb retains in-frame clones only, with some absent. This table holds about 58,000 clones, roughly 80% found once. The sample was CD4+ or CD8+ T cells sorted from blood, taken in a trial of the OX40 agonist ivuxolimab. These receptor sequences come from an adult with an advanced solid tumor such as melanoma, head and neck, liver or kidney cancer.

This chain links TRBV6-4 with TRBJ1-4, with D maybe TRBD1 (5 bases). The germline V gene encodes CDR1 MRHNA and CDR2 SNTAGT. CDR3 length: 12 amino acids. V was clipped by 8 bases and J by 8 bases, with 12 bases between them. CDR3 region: CASRDSEEKLFF. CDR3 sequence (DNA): TGTGCCAGCCGGGACTCCGAAGAAAAACTGTTTTTT.

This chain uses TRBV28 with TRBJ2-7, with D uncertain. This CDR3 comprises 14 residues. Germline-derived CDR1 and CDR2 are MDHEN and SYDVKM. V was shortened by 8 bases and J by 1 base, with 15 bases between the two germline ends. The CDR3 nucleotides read TGTGCCAGCCAGTATCGGTTCGGTTCCTACGAGCAGTACTTC. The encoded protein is CASQYRFGSYEQYF.

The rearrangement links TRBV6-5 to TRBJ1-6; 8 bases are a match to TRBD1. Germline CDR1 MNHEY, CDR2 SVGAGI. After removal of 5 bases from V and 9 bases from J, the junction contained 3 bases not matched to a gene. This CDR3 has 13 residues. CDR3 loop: CASSSDRGSPLHF. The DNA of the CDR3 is TGTGCCAGCAGTAGCGACAGGGGTTCACCCCTCCACTTT.